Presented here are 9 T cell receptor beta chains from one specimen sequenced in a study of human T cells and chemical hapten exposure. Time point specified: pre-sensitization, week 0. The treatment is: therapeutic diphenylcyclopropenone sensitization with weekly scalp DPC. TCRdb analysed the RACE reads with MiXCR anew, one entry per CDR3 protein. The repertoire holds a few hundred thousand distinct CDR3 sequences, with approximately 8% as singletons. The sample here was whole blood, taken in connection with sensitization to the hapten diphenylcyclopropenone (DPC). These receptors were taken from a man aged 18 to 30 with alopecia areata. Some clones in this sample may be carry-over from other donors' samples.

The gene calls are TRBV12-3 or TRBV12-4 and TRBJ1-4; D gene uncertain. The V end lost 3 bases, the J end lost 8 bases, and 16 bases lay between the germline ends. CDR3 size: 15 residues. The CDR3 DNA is TGTGCCAGCAGTTTGTCATGCGGAAGAATGGAAAAACTGTTTTTT. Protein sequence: CASSLSCGRMEKLFF.

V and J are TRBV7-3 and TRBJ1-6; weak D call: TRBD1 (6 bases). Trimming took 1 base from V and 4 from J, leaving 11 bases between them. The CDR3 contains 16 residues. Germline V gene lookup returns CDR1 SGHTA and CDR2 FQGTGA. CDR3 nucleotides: TGTGCCAGCAGCTTAATCGGCAGGGGATATAATTCACCCCTCCACTTT. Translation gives CASSLIGRGYNSPLHF.

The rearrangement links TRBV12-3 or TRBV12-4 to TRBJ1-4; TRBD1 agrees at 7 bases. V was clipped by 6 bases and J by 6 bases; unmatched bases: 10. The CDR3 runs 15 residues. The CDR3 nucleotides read TGTGCCAGCAGACTACGACAGGGACGAGATGAAAAACTGTTTTTT. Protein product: CASRLRQGRDEKLFF.

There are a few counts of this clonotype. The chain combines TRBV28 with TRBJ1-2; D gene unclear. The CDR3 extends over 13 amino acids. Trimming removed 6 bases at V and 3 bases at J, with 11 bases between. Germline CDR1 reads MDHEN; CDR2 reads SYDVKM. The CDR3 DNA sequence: TGTGCCAGCAGACTCGACTCCTACTATGGCTACACCTTC. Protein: CASRLDSYYGYTF.

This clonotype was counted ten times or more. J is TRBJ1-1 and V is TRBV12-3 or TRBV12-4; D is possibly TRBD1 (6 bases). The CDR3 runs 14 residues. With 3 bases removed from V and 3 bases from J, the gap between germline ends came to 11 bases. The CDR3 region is CASSFPAGDTEAFF. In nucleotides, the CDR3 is TGTGCCAGCAGTTTCCCGGCAGGGGACACTGAAGCTTTCTTT.

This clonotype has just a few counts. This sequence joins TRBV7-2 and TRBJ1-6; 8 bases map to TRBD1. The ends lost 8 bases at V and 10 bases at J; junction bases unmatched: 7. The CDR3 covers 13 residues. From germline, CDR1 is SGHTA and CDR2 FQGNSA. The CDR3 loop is CASQPDRVSPLHF. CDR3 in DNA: TGTGCCAGCCAACCGGACAGGGTATCACCCCTCCACTTT.

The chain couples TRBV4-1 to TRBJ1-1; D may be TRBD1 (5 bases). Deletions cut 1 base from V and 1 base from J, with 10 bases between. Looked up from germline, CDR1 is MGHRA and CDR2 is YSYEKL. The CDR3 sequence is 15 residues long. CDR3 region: CASSQAWTTNTEAFF. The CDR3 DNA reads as TGCGCCAGCAGCCAAGCCTGGACAACGAACACTGAAGCTTTCTTT.

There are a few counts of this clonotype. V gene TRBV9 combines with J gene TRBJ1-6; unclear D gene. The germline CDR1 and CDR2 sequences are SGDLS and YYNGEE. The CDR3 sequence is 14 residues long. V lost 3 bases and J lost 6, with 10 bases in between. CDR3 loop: CASSAEFRNSPLHF. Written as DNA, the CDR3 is TGTGCCAGCAGCGCAGAATTCCGTAATTCACCCCTCCACTTT.

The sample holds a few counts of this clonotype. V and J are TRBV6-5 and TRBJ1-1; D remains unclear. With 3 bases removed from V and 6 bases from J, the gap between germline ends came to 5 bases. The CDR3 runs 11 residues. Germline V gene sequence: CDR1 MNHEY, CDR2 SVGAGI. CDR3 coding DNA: TGTGCCAGCAGTTATCCTCCTGAAGCTTTCTTT. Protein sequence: CASSYPPEAFF.